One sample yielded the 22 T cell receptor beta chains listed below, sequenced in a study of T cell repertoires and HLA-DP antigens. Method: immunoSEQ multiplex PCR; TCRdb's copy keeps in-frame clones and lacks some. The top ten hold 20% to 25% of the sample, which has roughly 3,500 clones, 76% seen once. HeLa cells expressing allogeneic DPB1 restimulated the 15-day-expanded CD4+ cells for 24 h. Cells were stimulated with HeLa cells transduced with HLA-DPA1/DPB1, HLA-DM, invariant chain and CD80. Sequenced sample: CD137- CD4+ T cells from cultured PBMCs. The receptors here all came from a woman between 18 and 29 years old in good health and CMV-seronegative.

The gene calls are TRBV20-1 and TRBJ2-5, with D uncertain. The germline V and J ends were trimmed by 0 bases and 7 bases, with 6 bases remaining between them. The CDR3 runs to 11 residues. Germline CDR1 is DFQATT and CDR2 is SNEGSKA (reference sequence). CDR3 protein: CSAREEGTQYF. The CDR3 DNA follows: TGCAGTGCTAGAGAGGAAGGGACCCAGTACTTC.

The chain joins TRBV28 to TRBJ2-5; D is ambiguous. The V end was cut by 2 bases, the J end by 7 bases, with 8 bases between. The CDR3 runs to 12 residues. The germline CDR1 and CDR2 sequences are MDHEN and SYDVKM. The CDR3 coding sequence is TGTGCCAGCAGTTTACCCCCTGGGACCCAGTACTTC. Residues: CASSLPPGTQYF.

CDR3 bases: TGTGCCAGCAGCTTACGGGGGCCAACGGGTGGAAACACCATATATTTT. Its translation: CASSLRGPTGGNTIYF. The chain carries TRBV13 and TRBJ1-3; possible D gene TRBD1, 6 bases. Per the germline V gene, CDR1 is PRHDT and CDR2 is FYEKMQ (reference sequence). The CDR3 totals 16 residues. The V and J ends lost 2 bases and 3 bases respectively, with 14 bases between them.

Written as DNA, the CDR3 is TGTGCCAGCAGTTTCCTTGACAGGTTGACTGAAGCTTTCTTT. Amino acids: CASSFLDRLTEAFF. V and J are TRBV6-6 and TRBJ1-1; possible D gene TRBD1, 6 bases. Trimming took off 4 bases at V and 5 bases at J, with 14 bases between the two ends. Germline CDR1 MNHNY, CDR2 SVGAGI (reference sequence). The CDR3 loop spans 14 amino acids.

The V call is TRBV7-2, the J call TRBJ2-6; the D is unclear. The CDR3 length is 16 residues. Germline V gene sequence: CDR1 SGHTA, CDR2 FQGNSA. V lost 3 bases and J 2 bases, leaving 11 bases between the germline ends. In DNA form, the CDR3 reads TGTGCCAGCAGCTTGGTCTTTGGAACTGGGGCCAACGTCCTGACTTTC. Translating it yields CASSLVFGTGANVLTF.

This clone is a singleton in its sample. The CDR3 here is CASSLEEGQNTGELFF. CDR3 nucleotide sequence: TGCGCCAGCAGCTTGGAAGAGGGACAGAACACCGGGGAGCTGTTTTTT. The chain combines TRBV5-1 with TRBJ2-2; D may be TRBD1 (6 bases). V was cut by 0 bases and J by 1 base, with 10 bases left in between. The CDR3 extends over 16 amino acids. Per the germline V gene, CDR1 is SGHRS and CDR2 is YFSETQ.

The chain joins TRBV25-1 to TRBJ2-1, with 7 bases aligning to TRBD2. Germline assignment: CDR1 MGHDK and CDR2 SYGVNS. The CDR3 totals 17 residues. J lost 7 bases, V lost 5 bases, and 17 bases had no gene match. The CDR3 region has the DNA TGTGCCAGCAGTTACGGGGCGGGAGCGAGTTATATGAATGAGCAGTTCTTC. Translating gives CASSYGAGASYMNEQFF.

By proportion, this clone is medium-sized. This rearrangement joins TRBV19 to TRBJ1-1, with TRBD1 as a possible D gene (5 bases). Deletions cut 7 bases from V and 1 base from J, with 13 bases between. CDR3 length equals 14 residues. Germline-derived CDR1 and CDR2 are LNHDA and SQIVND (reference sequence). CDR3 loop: CASTMGLSNTEAFF. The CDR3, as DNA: TGTGCCAGTACAATGGGACTGTCGAACACTGAAGCTTTCTTT.

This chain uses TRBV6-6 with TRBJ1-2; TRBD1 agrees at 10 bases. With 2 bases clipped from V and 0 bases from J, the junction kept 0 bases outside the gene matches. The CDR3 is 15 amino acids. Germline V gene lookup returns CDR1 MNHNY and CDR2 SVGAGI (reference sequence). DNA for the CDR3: TGTGCCAGCAGTTACGACAGGGGGCCTAACTATGGCTACACCTTC. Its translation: CASSYDRGPNYGYTF.

The CDR3 here is CASSPGHLLGEQYF. The CDR3 DNA is TGTGCCAGCAGTCCGGGACATCTACTAGGGGAGCAGTACTTC. This rearrangement joins TRBV28 to TRBJ2-7; TRBD1 is a possible D gene (6 bases). The CDR3 covers 14 residues. The germline CDR1 and CDR2 sequences are MDHEN and SYDVKM. V was shortened by 5 bases and J by 7 bases, with 18 bases between the two germline ends.

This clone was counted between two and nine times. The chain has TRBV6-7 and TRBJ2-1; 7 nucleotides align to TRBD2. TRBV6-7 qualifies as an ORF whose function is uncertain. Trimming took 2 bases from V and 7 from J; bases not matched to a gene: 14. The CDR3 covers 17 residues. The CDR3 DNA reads TGTGCCAGCAGTTACGGGGCGGGAGCGAGTTATATGAATGAGCAGTTCTTC. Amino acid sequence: CASSYGAGASYMNEQFF.

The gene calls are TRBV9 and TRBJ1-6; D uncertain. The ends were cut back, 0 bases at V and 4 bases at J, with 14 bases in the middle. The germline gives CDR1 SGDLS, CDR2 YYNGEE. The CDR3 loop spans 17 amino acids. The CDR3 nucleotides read TGTGCCAGCAGCGTAGGACCCCAGACGCTGTATAATTCACCCCTCCACTTT. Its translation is CASSVGPQTLYNSPLHF.

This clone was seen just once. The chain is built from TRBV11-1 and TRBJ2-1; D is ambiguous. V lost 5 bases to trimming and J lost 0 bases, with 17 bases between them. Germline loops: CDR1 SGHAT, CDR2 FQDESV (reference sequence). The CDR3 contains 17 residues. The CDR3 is CASSTRHTPSSYNEQFF. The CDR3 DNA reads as TGTGCCAGCAGCACCCGACACACCCCGAGCTCCTACAATGAGCAGTTCTTC. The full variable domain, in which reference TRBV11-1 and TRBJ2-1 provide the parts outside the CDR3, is EAEVAQSPRYKITEKSQAVAFWCDPISGHATLYWYRQILGQGPELLVQFQDESVVDDSQLPKDRFSAERLKGVDSTLKIQPAELGDSAMYLCASSTRHTPSSYNEQFFGPGTRLTVL.

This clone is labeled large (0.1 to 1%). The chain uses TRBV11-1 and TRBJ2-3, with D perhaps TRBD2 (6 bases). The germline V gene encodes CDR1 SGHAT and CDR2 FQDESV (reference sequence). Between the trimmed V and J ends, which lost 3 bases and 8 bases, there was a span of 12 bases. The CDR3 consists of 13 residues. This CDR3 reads CASSLGGSSTQYF. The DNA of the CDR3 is TGTGCCAGCAGCTTGGGGGGTTCCAGTACGCAGTATTTT.

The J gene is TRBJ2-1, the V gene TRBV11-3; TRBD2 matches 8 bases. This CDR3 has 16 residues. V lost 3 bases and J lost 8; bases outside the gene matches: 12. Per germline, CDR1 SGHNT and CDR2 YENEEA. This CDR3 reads CASSLSGSEHSDEQFF. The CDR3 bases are TGTGCCAGCAGCTTGAGCGGGAGCGAGCATTCCGATGAGCAGTTCTTC.

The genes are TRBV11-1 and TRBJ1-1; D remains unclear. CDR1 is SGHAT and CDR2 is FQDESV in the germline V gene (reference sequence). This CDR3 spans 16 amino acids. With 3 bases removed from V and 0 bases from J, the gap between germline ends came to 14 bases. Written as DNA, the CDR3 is TGTGCCAGCAGCTTTGGCCGCGATTCCATGAACACTGAAGCTTTCTTT. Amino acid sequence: CASSFGRDSMNTEAFF.

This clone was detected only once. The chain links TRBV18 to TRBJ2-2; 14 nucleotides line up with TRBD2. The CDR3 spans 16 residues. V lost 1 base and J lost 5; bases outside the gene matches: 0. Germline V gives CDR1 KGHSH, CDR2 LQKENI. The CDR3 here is CASSPRLAGGTGELFF. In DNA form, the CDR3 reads TGTGCCAGCTCACCACGACTAGCGGGAGGGACCGGGGAGCTGTTTTTT.

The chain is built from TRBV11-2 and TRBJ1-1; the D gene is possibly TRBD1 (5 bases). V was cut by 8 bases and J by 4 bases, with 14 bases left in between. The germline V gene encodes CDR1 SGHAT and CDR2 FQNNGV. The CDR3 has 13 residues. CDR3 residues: CASPVRGSTEAFF. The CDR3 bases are TGTGCCAGCCCCGTGAGGGGCTCCACTGAAGCTTTCTTT.

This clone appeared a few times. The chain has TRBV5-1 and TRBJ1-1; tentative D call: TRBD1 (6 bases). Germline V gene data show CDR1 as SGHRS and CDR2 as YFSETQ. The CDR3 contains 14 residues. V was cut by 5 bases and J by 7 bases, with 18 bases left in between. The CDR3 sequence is CASRFQYARGEAFF. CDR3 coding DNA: TGCGCCAGCAGATTCCAGTACGCCAGGGGTGAAGCTTTCTTT.

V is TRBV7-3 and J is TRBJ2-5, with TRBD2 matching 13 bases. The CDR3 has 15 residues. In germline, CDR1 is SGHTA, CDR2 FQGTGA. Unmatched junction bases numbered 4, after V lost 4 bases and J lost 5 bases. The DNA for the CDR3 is TGTGCCAGCAGCTCGACTAGCGGGAGGCCTGAGACCCAGTACTTC. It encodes CASSSTSGRPETQYF.

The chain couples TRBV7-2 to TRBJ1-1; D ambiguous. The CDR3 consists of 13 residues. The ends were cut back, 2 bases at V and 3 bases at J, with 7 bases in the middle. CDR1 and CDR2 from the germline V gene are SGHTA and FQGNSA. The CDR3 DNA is TGTGCCAGCAGCTTACGGGCACACACTGAAGCTTTCTTT. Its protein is CASSLRAHTEAFF.

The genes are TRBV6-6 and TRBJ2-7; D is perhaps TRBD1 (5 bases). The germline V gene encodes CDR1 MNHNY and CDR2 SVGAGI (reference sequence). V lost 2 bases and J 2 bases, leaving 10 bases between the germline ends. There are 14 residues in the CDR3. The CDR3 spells CASSYSQGPYEQYF. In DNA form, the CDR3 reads TGTGCCAGCAGTTACAGCCAGGGCCCCTACGAGCAGTACTTC.